This T cell receptor beta chain came from a study of blood T cell repertoires in COVID-19. Overall study: Italy, Spain and the United States were the sources of the convalescent and acute COVID-19 samples. PBMCs, B-cell-depleted T cells, or T cells were the source of the cDNA or gDNA that made up the material.

Within 2 weeks of study entry, exposed participants had contacted a PCR-confirmed or clinician-diagnosed COVID-19 case. Repertoires were generated with immunoSEQ multiplex PCR, while TCRdb's copy carries only in-frame clones and drops some. The data contain around 140,000 clones, roughly 87% of them seen just once; the ten biggest clones take up 4%. The sequenced material came from PBMCs or T cells enriched from blood (not recorded which). The receptor was isolated from a middle-aged woman who had been exposed to COVID-19.

The CDR3 DNA sequence: TGTGCCAGCAGTTCCCGACTTGACTATGGCTACACCTTC. Its protein product is CASSSRLDYGYTF. This chain uses TRBV28 with TRBJ1-2; D is uncertain. The germline V gene has CDR1 MDHEN and CDR2 SYDVKM. Trimming removed 4 bases from V and 3 bases from J, with 9 bases in between. The CDR3 extends over 13 amino acids.